Listed below are T cell receptor beta chains from one sample, sequenced in a study of blood T cell repertoires in COVID-19. TCRdb's copy holds only in-frame clones and misses some; the assay was immunoSEQ multiplex PCR. Seen here are nearly 250,000 clones, approximately 82% observed once, and the top ten hold 1.9%. The sample comprised peripheral blood. These receptors all come from a woman older than 75 with acute or convalescent COVID-19. CDR3s include the opening cysteine and the closing phenylalanine or tryptophan. D genes are given only for firm matches. Clone size, where shown, is once, few, many, or a class for clones that have expanded.

-,TRBJ2-1,TRBV6-2/TRBV6-3,-,TGTGCCAGCAGTTACTCCGCAACTAGCTCAATTTACAATGAGCAGTTCTTC,CASSYSATSSIYNEQFF
-,TRBJ2-1,TRBV29-1,-,TGCAGCGTTGATCGGCAGGGAAATGAGCAGTTCTTC,CSVDRQGNEQFF
-,TRBJ1-3,TRBV4-2,TRBD1,TGTGCCAGCAGCAGAGCCGGGACAGAGATTGGAAACACCATATATTTT,CASSRAGTEIGNTIYF
once,TRBJ2-7,TRBV27,-,TGTGCCAGCAGACCTGCCGGGACTGTAACCTACGAGCAGTACTTC,CASRPAGTVTYEQYF
-,TRBJ2-6,TRBV6-5,-,TGTGCCAGCAGTACCTACTCTGGGGCCAACGTCCTGACTTTC,CASSTYSGANVLTF
-,TRBJ2-3,TRBV5-1,TRBD1,TGCGCCAGCAGCGAACAGGGGTCAGATACGCAGTATTTT,CASSEQGSDTQYF
-,TRBJ1-1,TRBV4-3,-,TGCGCCAGCAGCCAAGATGGTACAGGGACGAGAGCTTTCTTT,CASSQDGTGTRAFF
-,TRBJ1-1,TRBV7-9,TRBD1,TGTGCCAGCAGAACCGGGACAGGGGTAATCAACACTGAAGCTTTCTTT,CASRTGTGVINTEAFF
-,TRBJ1-2,TRBV5-1,-,TGCGCCAGCAGCTTGGCCGGAAGGGGACAAGTACCATCTAACTATGGCTACACCTTC,CASSLAGRGQVPSNYGYTF
-,TRBJ2-7,TRBV3-1/TRBV3-2,TRBD1,TGTGCCAGCAGCCAATACAGGGGGCCCTCCTACGAGCAGTACTTC,CASSQYRGPSYEQYF
-,TRBJ2-1,TRBV5-5,TRBD2,TGTGCCAGCAGCTTGGAAAGGACTAGCGTACTGTGGGAGCAGTTCTTC,CASSLERTSVLWEQFF
-,TRBJ1-6,TRBV3-1/TRBV3-2,-,TGTGCCAGCAGCGTCTCCGGGAGCTCCTATAATTCACCCCTCCACTTT,CASSVSGSSYNSPLHF
-,TRBJ1-5,TRBV2,-,TGTGCCAGCAGCCCCCAGGGAATAAGTCAGCCCCAGCATTTT,CASSPQGISQPQHF
-,TRBJ2-7,TRBV18,-,TGTGCCAGCTCACCGCGCCGGGACAACGACGAGCAGTACTTC,CASSPRRDNDEQYF
-,TRBJ2-2,TRBV3-1/TRBV3-2,-,TGTGCCAGCAGCCGAGGGACTGGAGTGAGGGGGGAGCTGTTTTTT,CASSRGTGVRGELFF
-,TRBJ2-1,TRBV14,TRBD2,TGTGCCAGCAGCCCGGGGTCGGTGGCAGGCGGGGGAAATGAGCAGTTCTTC,CASSPGSVAGGGNEQFF
-,TRBJ2-6,TRBV27,-,TGTGCCAGCAGTTACGGGGGCTCTGGGGCCAACGTCCTGACTTTC,CASSYGGSGANVLTF
-,TRBJ2-7,TRBV14,TRBD2,TGTGCCAGCAGCCAAAATAGCGGGAGTTTCAACGAGCAGTACTTC,CASSQNSGSFNEQYF
-,TRBJ1-5,TRBV18,-,TGTGCCAGCTCACCAGACAGACCTAGCAATCAGCCCCAGCATTTT,CASSPDRPSNQPQHF
few,TRBJ1-2,TRBV7-2,TRBD1,TGTGCCAGCAGCTCCACACAGGGGGCGGTCGGCTACACCTTC,CASSSTQGAVGYTF
-,TRBJ1-5,TRBV7-8,-,TGTGCCAGCAGCGCCGACAGAGAAAGTTATAGCAATCAGCCCCAGCATTTT,CASSADRESYSNQPQHF
once,TRBJ1-6,TRBV14,-,TGTGCCAGCAGCCAAGACTTTGGCAGGGTACATTCACCCCTCCACTTT,CASSQDFGRVHSPLHF
-,TRBJ1-5,TRBV10-3,-,TGTGCCATCAGTGAGGGTCAGGGTGGAAATCAGCCCCAGCATTTT,CAISEGQGGNQPQHF
once,TRBJ1-2,TRBV2,-,TGTGCCAGCAGTGATCTGGGCAGGCCGAACTATGGCTACACCTTC,CASSDLGRPNYGYTF
-,TRBJ2-1,TRBV7-9,TRBD2,TGTGCCAGCAGCTCATCTAGCGGAGGGGTCCCTTTCGATGAGCAGTTCTTC,CASSSSSGGVPFDEQFF
-,TRBJ1-1,TRBV10-3,-,TGTGCCATCAGTGACCCAGGGATCCCGAACACTGAAGCTTTCTTT,CAISDPGIPNTEAFF
few,TRBJ2-7,TRBV5-1,TRBD2,TGCGCCAGCAGCTTGTTGGCGGGAGGGGGTTACGAGCAGTACTTC,CASSLLAGGGYEQYF
-,TRBJ1-6,TRBV19,TRBD1,TGTGCCAGTACCCAAAAGCCAGGACAGGGGCGGAATAATTCACCCCTCCACTTT,CASTQKPGQGRNNSPLHF
-,TRBJ2-5,TRBV7-2,TRBD1,TGTGCCAGCAGCCGGTGGACAGGAGGACAGACCCAGTACTTC,CASSRWTGGQTQYF
-,TRBJ2-7,TRBV2,-,TGTGCCAGCTGGTCAGGAAGCTCCTACGAGCAGTACTTC,CASWSGSSYEQYF
-,TRBJ2-7,TRBV5-3,TRBD1,TGTGCCAGAATGCCCGCCGGGACAGGGATCCACGAGCAGTACTTC,CARMPAGTGIHEQYF
-,TRBJ1-1,TRBV28,TRBD1,TGTGCCAGCAGTTTACACGCCGTGAGACAGGGGTCGGCTTTCTTT,CASSLHAVRQGSAFF
-,TRBJ2-3,TRBV7-9,TRBD2,TGTGCCAGCAGTGTCGCGGGAGGTCCAGATACGCAGTATTTT,CASSVAGGPDTQYF
once,TRBJ1-1,TRBV19,TRBD1,TGTGCCAGTAGTATAGATAGGGGACAGGGAGGAGGCGCTTTCTTT,CASSIDRGQGGGAFF
once,TRBJ2-7,TRBV5-8,TRBD2,TGTGCCAGCAGCACCCAGGGACTAGCGGGGATCTCCTACGAGCAGTACTTC,CASSTQGLAGISYEQYF
-,TRBJ2-7,TRBV28,TRBD1,TGTGCCAGCAGTCGCGGAGGAAGGGGGCTGCAGTACTTC,CASSRGGRGLQYF
-,TRBJ1-2,TRBV27,-,TGTGCCAGCAGTAACGACAGGCGTGGCTACACCTTC,CASSNDRRGYTF
-,TRBJ1-4,TRBV6-5,-,TGTGCCAGCAGAAGAACGGGGGCTAATGAAAAACTGTTTTTT,CASRRTGANEKLFF
-,TRBJ2-3,TRBV12-3/TRBV12-4,TRBD1,TGTGCCAGCACCCCGACAGGGACAGATACGCAGTATTTT,CASTPTGTDTQYF
-,TRBJ2-2,TRBV19,-,TGTGCCAGTAGTATAGGAGAGGGGGCGAACACCGGGGAGCTGTTTTTT,CASSIGEGANTGELFF
-,TRBJ2-1,TRBV5-1,TRBD2,TGCGCCAGCTATCCGGGACTAGCTTCTTATGAGCAGTTCTTC,CASYPGLASYEQFF
-,TRBJ2-1,TRBV5-4,TRBD2,TGTGCCAGCAGCGGGGCTAGCGGGAGACGGGTTGGCTCCTACAATGAGCAGTTCTTC,CASSGASGRRVGSYNEQFF
-,TRBJ2-2,TRBV18,TRBD2,TGTGCCAGCTCACCTACTAGCGGGACGAACACCGGGGAGCTGTTTTTT,CASSPTSGTNTGELFF
-,TRBJ2-5,TRBV6-5,-,TGTGCCAGCAAACACGATGGAAGACAGGAGACCCAGTACTTC,CASKHDGRQETQYF
-,TRBJ1-4,TRBV2,-,TGTGCCAGCAACCCACAGGCTTTGAATAATGAAAAACTGTTTTTT,CASNPQALNNEKLFF
-,TRBJ1-2,TRBV2,TRBD1,TGTGCCAGCAGCCCGGACAGGGGAGATCTGTATGGCTACACCTTC,CASSPDRGDLYGYTF
-,TRBJ2-7,TRBV6-2/TRBV6-3,-,TGTGCCAGCAGTTACGGGCTATACGAGCAGTACTTC,CASSYGLYEQYF